This T cell receptor (beta chain) derives from a study of T cell responses to AZD1222 COVID-19 vaccine (dated by TCRdb to the early 2020s). About the study as a whole: A total of more than 230 trial participants underwent TCR sequencing, of whom 207 received two doses of AZD1222 and some 25 received two doses of the MenACWY control vaccine. Enrollment into the trials was organized by age into subgroups of 18-55, 56-69 and 70-plus years, and those subgroups contained approximately 150, 30 and 60 TCR-sequenced participants, respectively. Here is what the overall study found, with its caveats: Conclusions about previously exposed vaccinees were limited because only six AZD1222 recipients were SARS-CoV-2 seropositive at baseline. Because no samples from the day 14 peak response were available, repertoires could be characterized only after the peak T cell response. After two AZD1222 doses, both the breadth and the depth of spike-specific TCRs were significantly higher than at day 0 and than in MenACWY recipients. In the small 56-69-year group, the increase in depth fell short of significance, most likely because of low power. Participants were mostly white British, with more females than males. The authors suggested clonal diversity may have been underestimated. The vaccine-associated CD4 TCRs covered the entire spike protein, and the dominant responses fell in regions 160-218 and 743-854. Nearly half of unique spike-specific TCRs reportedly recognized epitopes outside regions mutated in the B.1.351 and B.1.1.7 variants.

The meaning of the sample's time point label: about 28 days (+/-7) after the second vaccine dose. AZD1222 recipients whose second dose came at about 4 weeks and those whose second dose came at about 12 weeks were combined into one group, since spike-specific TCR depth and breadth did not differ between the two schedules. Vaccinee samples came from UK trials COV001 and COV002, including a single-blind randomized controlled phase 2/3 trial of AZD1222 (ChAdOx1 nCoV-19) in healthy adults. For TCRbeta chain sequencing, PBMC samples were collected from trial participants at day 0 and at day 28 after the second dose. The CDR3 covers 17 residues, taking in both the cysteine and the phenylalanine. Only the CDR3 region is kept as DNA, spanning 51 bases read in frame from base 1. The germline V gene yields KGHDR for CDR1 and SFDVKD for CDR2. Cut back by 0 bases and 3 bases, the V and J ends lie 14 bases apart.

The CDR3 regions of human TCRbeta chains were analyzed by immunosequencing. Under the source paper's analysis protocol: TCRs in the repertoires were matched against a reference library of SARS-CoV-2-specific TCRs that had been generated with the MIRA antigen-specificity platform. Breadth meant the fraction of unique TCRs that were SARS-CoV-2-associated, whereas depth meant the fraction of total T cells that were SARS-CoV-2-associated. Using the MIRA data, every spike-specific TCR was mapped to the spike region that the TCR reacted to and assigned to either a CD4 or a CD8 class. Log10-transformed breadth and depth values were compared by one-way ANOVA with Sidak's multiple comparisons tests. In its TCRdb copy, this immuneACCESS table keeps in-frame sequences only and misses some clones. Where compared with another copy, unresolved V genes explain less than half of these, and the others have no known cause. The V and J calls and clone size come from that table; D and trimming were worked out from the DNA. The sample profile shows 150,000 to 200,000 clones; just over 90% of them were found once. The ten most abundant clones make up under 1.2% of the sample.

As to this clone: Its recognized antigen is unknown. Base qualities are not provided; no much larger clone lies one nucleotide away.

This specimen was peripheral blood, taken 28 days after the second AZD1222 dose. The V and J genes are TRBV24-1 and TRBJ1-5; confidence is insufficient to name the D gene. The sequence was collected from an adult who received the AZD1222 COVID-19 vaccine. The CDR3 protein sequence reads: CATSDLWRRALNQPQHF. The bases are TGTGCCACCAGTGATTTGTGGAGGAGAGCCCTCAATCAGCCCCAGCATTTT.